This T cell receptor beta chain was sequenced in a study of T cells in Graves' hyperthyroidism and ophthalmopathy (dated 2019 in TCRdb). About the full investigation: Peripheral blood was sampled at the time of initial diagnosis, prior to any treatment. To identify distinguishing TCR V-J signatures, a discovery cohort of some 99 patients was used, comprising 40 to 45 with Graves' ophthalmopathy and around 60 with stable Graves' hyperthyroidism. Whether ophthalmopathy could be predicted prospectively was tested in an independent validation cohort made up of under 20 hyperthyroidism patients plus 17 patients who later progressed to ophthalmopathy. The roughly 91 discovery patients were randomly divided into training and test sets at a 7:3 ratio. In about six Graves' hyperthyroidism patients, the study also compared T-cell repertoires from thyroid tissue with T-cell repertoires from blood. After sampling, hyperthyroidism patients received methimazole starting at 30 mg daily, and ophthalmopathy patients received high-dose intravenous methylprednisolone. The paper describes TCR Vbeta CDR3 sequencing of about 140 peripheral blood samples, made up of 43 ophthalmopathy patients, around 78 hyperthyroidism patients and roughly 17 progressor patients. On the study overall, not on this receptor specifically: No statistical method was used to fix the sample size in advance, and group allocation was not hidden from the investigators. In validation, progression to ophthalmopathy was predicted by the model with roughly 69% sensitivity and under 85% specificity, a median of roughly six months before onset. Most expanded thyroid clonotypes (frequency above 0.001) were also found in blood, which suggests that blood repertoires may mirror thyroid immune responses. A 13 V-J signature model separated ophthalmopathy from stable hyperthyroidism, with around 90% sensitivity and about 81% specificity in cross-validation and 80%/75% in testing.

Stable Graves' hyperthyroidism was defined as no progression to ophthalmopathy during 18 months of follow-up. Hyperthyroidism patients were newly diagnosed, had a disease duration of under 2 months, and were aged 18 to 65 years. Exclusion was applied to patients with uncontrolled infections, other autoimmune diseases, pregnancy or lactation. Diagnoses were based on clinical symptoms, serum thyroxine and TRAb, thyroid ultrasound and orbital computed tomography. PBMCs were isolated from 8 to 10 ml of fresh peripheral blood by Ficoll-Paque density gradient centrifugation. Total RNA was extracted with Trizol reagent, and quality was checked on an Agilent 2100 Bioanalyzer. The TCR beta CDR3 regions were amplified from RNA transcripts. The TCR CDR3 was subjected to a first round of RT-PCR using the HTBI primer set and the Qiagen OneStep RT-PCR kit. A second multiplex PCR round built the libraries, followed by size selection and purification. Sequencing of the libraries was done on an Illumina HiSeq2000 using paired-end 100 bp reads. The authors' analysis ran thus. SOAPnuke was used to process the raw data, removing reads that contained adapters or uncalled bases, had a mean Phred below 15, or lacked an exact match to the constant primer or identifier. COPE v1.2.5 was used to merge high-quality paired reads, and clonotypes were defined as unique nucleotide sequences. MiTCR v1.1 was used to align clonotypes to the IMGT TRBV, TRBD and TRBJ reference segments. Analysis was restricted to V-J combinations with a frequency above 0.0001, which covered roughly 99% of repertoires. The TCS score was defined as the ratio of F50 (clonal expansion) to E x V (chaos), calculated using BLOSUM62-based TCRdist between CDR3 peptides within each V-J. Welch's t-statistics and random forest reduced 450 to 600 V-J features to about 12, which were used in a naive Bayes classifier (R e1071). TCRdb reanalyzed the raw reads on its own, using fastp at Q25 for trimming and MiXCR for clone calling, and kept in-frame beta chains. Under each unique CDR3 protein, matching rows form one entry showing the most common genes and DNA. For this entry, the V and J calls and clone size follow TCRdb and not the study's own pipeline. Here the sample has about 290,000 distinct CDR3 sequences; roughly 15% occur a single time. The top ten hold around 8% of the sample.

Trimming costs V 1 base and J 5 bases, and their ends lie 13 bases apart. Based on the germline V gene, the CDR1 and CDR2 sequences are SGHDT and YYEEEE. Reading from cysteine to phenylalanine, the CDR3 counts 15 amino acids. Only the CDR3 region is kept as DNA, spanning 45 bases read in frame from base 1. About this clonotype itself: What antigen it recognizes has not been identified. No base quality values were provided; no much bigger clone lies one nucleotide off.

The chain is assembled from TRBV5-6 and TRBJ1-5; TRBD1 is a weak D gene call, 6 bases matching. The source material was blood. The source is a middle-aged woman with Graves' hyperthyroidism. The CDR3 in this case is CASSLSGGADQPQHF. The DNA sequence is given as TGTGCCAGCAGCTTGTCTGGGGGCGCGGATCAGCCCCAGCATTTT.